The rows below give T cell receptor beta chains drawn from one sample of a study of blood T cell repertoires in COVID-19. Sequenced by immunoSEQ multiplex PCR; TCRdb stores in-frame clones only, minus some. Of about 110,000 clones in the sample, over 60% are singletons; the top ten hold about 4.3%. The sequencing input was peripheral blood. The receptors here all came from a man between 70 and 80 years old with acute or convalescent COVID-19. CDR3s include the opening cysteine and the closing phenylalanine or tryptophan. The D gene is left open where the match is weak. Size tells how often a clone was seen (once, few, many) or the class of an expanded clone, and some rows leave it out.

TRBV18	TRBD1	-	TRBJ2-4	TGTGCCAGCTCACCATCCAAGACAGGGGAAAGGAACAAAAACATTCAGTACTTC	CASSPSKTGERNKNIQYF
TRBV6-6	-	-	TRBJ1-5	TGTGCCAGCAGTCCGACAGCCAGCAATCAGCCCCAGCATTTT	CASSPTASNQPQHF
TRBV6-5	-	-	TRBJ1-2	TGTGCCAGCAGTTTCAGCACATTTCAGGTGTATGGCTACACCTTC	CASSFSTFQVYGYTF
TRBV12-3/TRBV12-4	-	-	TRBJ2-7	TGTGCCAGCAGTTCCCGGGACGAGCAGTACTTC	CASSSRDEQYF
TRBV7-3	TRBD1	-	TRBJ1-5	TGTGCCAGCAGCTCCGGGACAGGGAAGGATCAGCCCCAGCATTTT	CASSSGTGKDQPQHF
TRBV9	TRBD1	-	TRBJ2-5	TGTGCCAGCAGCGTAGGGACAGGGGCGGAGAAGACCCAGTACTTC	CASSVGTGAEKTQYF
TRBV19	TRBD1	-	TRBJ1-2	TGTGCCAGTACCACCGGACAGGGGGATGGCTACACCTTC	CASTTGQGDGYTF
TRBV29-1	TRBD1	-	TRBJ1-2	TGCAGCGTTGAAGGAGGACAGGGGGTAGGAGGCTACACCTTC	CSVEGGQGVGGYTF
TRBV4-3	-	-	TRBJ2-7	TGCGCCAGCAGCCAAGTTGCAGGGACCTACGAGCAGTACTTC	CASSQVAGTYEQYF
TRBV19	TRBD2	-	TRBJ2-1	TGTGCCAGTAGTAGGGGTTGGCGGGGGGACGGTGAGCAGTTCTTC	CASSRGWRGDGEQFF
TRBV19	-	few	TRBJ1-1	TGTGCCAGTAGTATAGACAGGCGTGAAGCTTTCTTT	CASSIDRREAFF
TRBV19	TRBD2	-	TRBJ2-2	TGTGCCAGTAGTAGAGCCTCAGGCGGGGGGGACACCGGGGAGCTGTTTTTT	CASSRASGGGDTGELFF
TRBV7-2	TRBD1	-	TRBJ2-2	TGTGCCAGCAGCCCCGGACAGGCCTACACCGGGGAGCTGTTTTTT	CASSPGQAYTGELFF
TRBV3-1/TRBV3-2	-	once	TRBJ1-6	TGTGCCAGCAGCCAAGGGCGACAGCCGAATTCACCCCTCCACTTT	CASSQGRQPNSPLHF
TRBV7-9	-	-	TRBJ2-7	TGTGCCAGCAGCTTAGGTTTTGGTTCGGACAGCTACGAGCAGTACTTC	CASSLGFGSDSYEQYF
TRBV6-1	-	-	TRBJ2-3	TGTGCCAGCAGTGATCAGGGGTTGAGGATAGATACGCAGTATTTT	CASSDQGLRIDTQYF
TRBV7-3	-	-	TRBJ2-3	TGTGCCAGCAGCCCTGGGGGCGGGGGCGCAGATACGCAGTATTTT	CASSPGGGGADTQYF
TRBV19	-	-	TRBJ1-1	TGTGCCAGTAGTAAGGTAGAGCGGAATGAAGCTTTCTTT	CASSKVERNEAFF
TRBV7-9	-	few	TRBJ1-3	TGTGCCAGCAGCTTAGTCCCAGGGGTGGCAAACACCATATATTTT	CASSLVPGVANTIYF
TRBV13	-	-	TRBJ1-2	TGTGCCAGCAGCTTAGTAGGACAGTTGTTCTATGGCTACACCTTC	CASSLVGQLFYGYTF
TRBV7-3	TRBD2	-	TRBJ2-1	TGTGCCAGCAGCTCACAGACTAGCTCGGCCTCCTACAATGAGCAGTTCTTC	CASSSQTSSASYNEQFF
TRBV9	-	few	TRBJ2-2	TGTGCCAGCAGCGTATCCTTAATCGGGGAGCTGTTTTTT	CASSVSLIGELFF
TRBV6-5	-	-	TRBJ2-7	TGTGCCAGCAGTTACAACCTCTTGGCAGGGACCTACGAGCAGTACTTC	CASSYNLLAGTYEQYF
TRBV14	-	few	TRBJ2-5	TGTGCCAGCAGCCAAGACTCGGGTATCCAGTACTTC	CASSQDSGIQYF
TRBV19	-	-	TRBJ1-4	TGTGCCAGTAGTATATCGGACAACGAAAAACTGTTTTTT	CASSISDNEKLFF
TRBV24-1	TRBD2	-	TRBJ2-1	TGTGCCACCAGTAGTTCCCGTGGACTAGCGGGGGGGGGCTCCTACAATGAGCAGTTCTTC	CATSSSRGLAGGGSYNEQFF
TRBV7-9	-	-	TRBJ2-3	TGTGCCAGCAGCCCGTCCGGCGGGGATACGCAGTATTTT	CASSPSGGDTQYF
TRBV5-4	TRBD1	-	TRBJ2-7	TGTGCCAGCAGCCCCGAGACAGGGCGATCGTACGAGCAGTACTTC	CASSPETGRSYEQYF
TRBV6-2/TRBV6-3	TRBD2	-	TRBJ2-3	TGTGCCAGCAGTTACTACGACCCCCGGACTAGCGGGATACCAGATACGCAGTATTTT	CASSYYDPRTSGIPDTQYF
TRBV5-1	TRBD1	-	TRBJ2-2	TGCGCCAGCAGTCGAACCTCGCAGGGGGCAGGTACCGGGGAGCTGTTTTTT	CASSRTSQGAGTGELFF
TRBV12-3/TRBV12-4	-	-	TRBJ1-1	TGTGCCAGCAGCCGCGGACTACGCACTGAAGCTTTCTTT	CASSRGLRTEAFF
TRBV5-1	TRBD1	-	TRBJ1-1	TGCGCCAGCAGCTCCGGGACAGGGGGCACTGAAGCTTTCTTT	CASSSGTGGTEAFF
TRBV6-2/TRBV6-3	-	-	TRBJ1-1	TGTGCCAGCAGCTCCACAGGGTATGAAGCTTTCTTT	CASSSTGYEAFF
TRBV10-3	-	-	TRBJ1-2	TGTGCCATCACCGACGGGATGTTGAACTATGGCTACACCTTC	CAITDGMLNYGYTF
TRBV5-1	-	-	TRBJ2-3	TGCGCCAGCAGCCTAGACCCCGGGACTGCACAAAATACGCAGTATTTT	CASSLDPGTAQNTQYF
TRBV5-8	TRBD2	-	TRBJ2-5	TGTGCCAGCAGCTTGATGCGGGGGTCACAAGAGACCCAGTACTTC	CASSLMRGSQETQYF
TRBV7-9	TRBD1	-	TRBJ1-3	TGTGCCAGCATCCCAGGGGGTGGAAACACCATATATTTT	CASIPGGGNTIYF
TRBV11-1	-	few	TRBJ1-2	TGTGCCAGCAGCTACGGGACAACTTCCTATGGCTACACCTTC	CASSYGTTSYGYTF
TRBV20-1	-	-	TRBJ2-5	TGCAGTGCTACTCTTCTTGAGACCCAGTACTTC	CSATLLETQYF
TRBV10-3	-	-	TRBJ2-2	TGTGCCATCAGTGAGTCGACAGGACCTGGCGTAGGGGAGCTGTTTTTT	CAISESTGPGVGELFF
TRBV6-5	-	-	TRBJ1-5	TGTGCCAGCAGTTATGGGGTCAGGGAGGTTGAGCCCCAGCATTTT	CASSYGVREVEPQHF
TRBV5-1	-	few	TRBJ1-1	TGCGCCAGCAGCTTCACACAGGGAAGGGGGATGAACACTGAAGCTTTCTTT	CASSFTQGRGMNTEAFF
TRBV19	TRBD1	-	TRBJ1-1	TGTGCCAGTGGGACAGGGGTGAACACTGAAGCTTTCTTT	CASGTGVNTEAFF
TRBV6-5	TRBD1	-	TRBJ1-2	TGTGCCAGCAGTTACTCGGGACAGGGCGTCTATGGCTACACCTTC	CASSYSGQGVYGYTF
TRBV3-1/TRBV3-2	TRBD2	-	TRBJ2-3	TGTGCCAGCAGCCCCCACCTCCGGACTAGCGGGTTAACAGATACGCAGTATTTT	CASSPHLRTSGLTDTQYF
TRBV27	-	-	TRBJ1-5	TGTGCCAGCAGTTTATGGGGCACAGGGACTCAGCCCCAGCATTTT	CASSLWGTGTQPQHF
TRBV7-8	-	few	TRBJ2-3	TGTGCCAGCAGCTTAGAGGGGGGGGGAGATACGCAGTATTTT	CASSLEGGGDTQYF
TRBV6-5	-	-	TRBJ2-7	TGTGCCAGCAGACAGGGCTACGAGCAGTACTTC	CASRQGYEQYF
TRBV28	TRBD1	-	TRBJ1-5	TGTGCCAGCCTCGACAGGGGGCGCGGAGGCAATCAGCCCCAGCATTTT	CASLDRGRGGNQPQHF
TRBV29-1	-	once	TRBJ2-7	TGCAGCGTTGGAGGCAGCCTCTCCTACGAGCAGTACTTC	CSVGGSLSYEQYF